The rows below give T cell receptor beta chains drawn from one sample of a study of blood T cell repertoires in COVID-19. Profiled with immunoSEQ multiplex PCR; TCRdb holds only in-frame clones, not every one. The data show some 230,000 clones, around 86% seen once. The sequenced material came from peripheral blood. These receptors originate from a woman aged 80 or older with COVID-19, enrolled during active disease. Each CDR3 is given with its conserved first and last residue. The order of the fields is J gene, clone size, V gene, D gene, CDR3 protein, CDR3 DNA. A D gene is named only where the DNA matches it firmly. Only some rows state a clone size, as once, few, many or a class for expanded clones.

>TRBJ1-2|.|TRBV3-1/TRBV3-2|.
CASSPSGGVGYGYTF
TGTGCCAGCAGCCCAAGCGGGGGGGTGGGCTATGGCTACACCTTC
>TRBJ1-2|.|TRBV10-3|.
CAISPRGGYGYTF
TGTGCCATCAGCCCCAGGGGAGGGTATGGCTACACCTTC
>TRBJ1-1|.|TRBV3-1/TRBV3-2|.
CASSPTGTHEAFF
TGTGCCAGCAGCCCCACAGGAACCCATGAAGCTTTCTTT
>TRBJ2-3|.|TRBV19|.
CASSFRQSPDTQYF
TGTGCCAGTAGTTTTCGACAGAGCCCAGATACGCAGTATTTT
>TRBJ1-2|.|TRBV19|.
CASSIQAYGYTF
TGTGCCAGTAGTATACAGGCGTATGGCTACACCTTC
>TRBJ2-2|.|TRBV7-2|TRBD2
CASSYGLAVNTGELFF
TGTGCCAGCAGCTACGGACTAGCCGTGAACACCGGGGAGCTGTTTTTT
>TRBJ2-3|few|TRBV7-3|TRBD1
CASSTGGRTDTQYF
TGTGCCAGTTCAACAGGGGGAAGAACAGATACGCAGTATTTT
>TRBJ2-3|.|TRBV11-3|TRBD2
CASSLGSGLAGGTTDTQYF
TGTGCCAGCAGCTTAGGGTCGGGACTAGCGGGAGGAACGACAGATACGCAGTATTTT
>TRBJ1-2|.|TRBV7-9|TRBD1
CASSTRQGRHEGYTF
TGTGCCAGCAGCACCCGACAGGGGAGGCATGAAGGCTACACCTTC
>TRBJ2-7|.|TRBV2|.
CASGRRYEQYF
TGTGCCAGCGGTCGGAGGTACGAGCAGTACTTC
>TRBJ2-3|.|TRBV30|TRBD1
CASGQGKSDTQYF
TGTGCTTCCGGACAGGGCAAATCAGATACGCAGTATTTT
>TRBJ1-2|.|TRBV6-5|TRBD1
CASSFRGTGVYGYTF
TGTGCCAGCAGTTTCCGAGGAACAGGGGTTTATGGCTACACCTTC
>TRBJ2-1|many|TRBV5-1|.
CASSLEQGSYNEQFF
TGCGCCAGCAGCTTGGAGCAGGGGTCCTACAATGAGCAGTTCTTC
>TRBJ2-3|.|TRBV10-1|.
CASSPTLSRGTDTQYF
TGCGCCAGCAGCCCTACTCTCTCTCGGGGCACAGATACGCAGTATTTT
>TRBJ1-2|.|TRBV7-9|.
CASSFLGRDYGYTF
TGTGCCAGCAGCTTTCTGGGCAGAGATTATGGCTACACCTTC
>TRBJ1-2|.|TRBV19|.
CASSPDSTSNYGYTF
TGTGCCAGTAGTCCTGACAGCACCTCTAACTATGGCTACACCTTC
>TRBJ2-7|.|TRBV7-9|TRBD1
CASSRDRTYEQYF
TGTGCCAGCAGTCGGGACAGGACCTACGAGCAGTACTTC
>TRBJ2-5|.|TRBV7-2|TRBD1
CASRRGQVETQYF
TGTGCCAGCCGCAGGGGGCAAGTAGAGACCCAGTACTTC
>TRBJ2-1|once|TRBV5-1|.
CASSIVSYQGNEQFF
TGCGCCAGCTCAATAGTATCCTACCAGGGAAATGAGCAGTTCTTC
>TRBJ2-7|.|TRBV2|.
CASLAREQYF
TGTGCCAGCCTAGCGCGCGAGCAGTACTTC
>TRBJ1-2|.|TRBV28|.
CASSLGSSYGYTF
TGTGCCAGCAGTTTGGGCAGCAGCTATGGCTACACCTTC
>TRBJ1-2|.|TRBV7-3|.
CASSLGGEQNYGYTF
TGTGCCAGCAGCTTAGGGGGGGAACAAAACTATGGCTACACCTTC
>TRBJ2-1|.|TRBV13|.
CASSLGGGGWPDEQFF
TGTGCCAGCAGCTTAGGGGGCGGGGGCTGGCCCGATGAGCAGTTCTTC
>TRBJ2-7|.|TRBV5-4|TRBD2
CASSLGTRFDSYEQYF
TGTGCCAGCAGCTTGGGGACTAGATTCGACTCCTACGAGCAGTACTTC
>TRBJ1-1|.|TRBV30|TRBD1
CAWSVTGETEAFF
TGTGCCTGGAGTGTAACAGGGGAGACTGAAGCTTTCTTT
>TRBJ1-2|.|TRBV5-4|TRBD1
CASSLGQRTGGGYGYTF
TGTGCCAGCAGCTTGGGGCAAAGGACAGGGGGCGGCTATGGCTACACCTTC
>TRBJ1-6|.|TRBV5-1|TRBD1
CASSFGQGTSPLHF
TGCGCCAGCAGCTTCGGACAGGGGACTTCACCCCTCCACTTT
>TRBJ1-6|.|TRBV5-1|.
CASSLGSGEHSPLHF
TGCGCCAGCAGCTTGGGCTCAGGGGAACATTCACCCCTCCACTTT
>TRBJ1-1|.|TRBV18|.
CASLSMNTEAFF
TGTGCCAGCTTGTCTATGAACACTGAAGCTTTCTTT
>TRBJ1-2|.|TRBV5-6|.
CASSLAGVNYGYTF
TGTGCCAGCAGCTTGGCGGGGGTTAACTATGGCTACACCTTC
>TRBJ2-7|.|TRBV12-2|.
CASRLVVAGYEQYF
TGTGCAAGTCGCTTAGTAGTAGCGGGGTACGAGCAGTACTTC
>TRBJ1-1|.|TRBV28|TRBD1
CASSLQGATEAFF
TGTGCCAGCAGTCTTCAGGGGGCCACTGAAGCTTTCTTT
>TRBJ2-1|.|TRBV21-1|.
CASSPTGTSGVSSYNEQFF
TGTGCCAGCAGCCCTACCGGGACTAGCGGGGTTAGCTCCTACAATGAGCAGTTCTTC
>TRBJ2-1|.|TRBV19|TRBD2
CASNVGLAGDNEQFF
TGTGCCAGTAACGTAGGACTAGCGGGGGACAATGAGCAGTTCTTC
>TRBJ1-2|.|TRBV5-8|.
CASSWGGYGYTF
TGTGCCAGTAGTTGGGGGGGCTATGGCTACACCTTC
>TRBJ1-2|.|TRBV7-9|.
CASSRDLRGYTF
TGTGCCAGCAGCAGGGATCTGAGGGGCTACACCTTC
>TRBJ1-1|.|TRBV29-1|.
CSVASDSEAFF
TGCAGCGTCGCGTCGGACAGTGAAGCTTTCTTT
>TRBJ1-1|few|TRBV2|.
CASATRGGKTEAFF
TGTGCCAGCGCCACTAGGGGGGGGAAGACTGAAGCTTTCTTT
>TRBJ1-2|.|TRBV14|.
CASSQDPFYGYTF
TGTGCCAGCAGCCAAGACCCTTTCTATGGCTACACCTTC
>TRBJ2-7|.|TRBV9|TRBD1
CASSVHPNSGTGVDEQYF
TGTGCCAGCAGCGTACATCCAAACTCCGGGACAGGGGTTGACGAGCAGTACTTC
>TRBJ1-2|.|TRBV23-1|TRBD1
CASSHDRAYGYTF
TGCGCCAGCAGTCACGACAGGGCCTATGGCTACACCTTC
>TRBJ2-3|many|TRBV6-5|.
CASSSSAWRSTDTQYF
TGTGCCAGCAGTTCGTCCGCCTGGCGGAGCACAGATACGCAGTATTTT
>TRBJ2-5|.|TRBV19|.
CASSSERRGTQYF
TGTGCCAGTAGTTCGGAGCGGCGGGGGACCCAGTACTTC
>TRBJ2-7|.|TRBV7-2|.
CASSLGGGTGAYEQYF
TGTGCCAGCAGCTTAGGGGGGGGGACAGGAGCCTACGAGCAGTACTTC
>TRBJ2-7|.|TRBV7-9|TRBD1
CASSGRDRDYEQYF
TGTGCCAGCAGCGGCCGGGACAGGGACTACGAGCAGTACTTC
>TRBJ2-1|.|TRBV5-1|TRBD2
CASSPSGSIYEQFF
TGCGCCAGCAGCCCTAGCGGGAGTATCTATGAGCAGTTCTTC
>TRBJ1-6|.|TRBV3-1/TRBV3-2|.
CASSQESRANSPLHF
TGTGCCAGCAGCCAAGAGAGCAGGGCTAATTCGCCCCTCCACTTT
>TRBJ1-2|.|TRBV28|.
CASTPPDRYGYTF
TGTGCCAGCACCCCCCCGGACAGATATGGCTACACCTTC
>TRBJ2-7|.|TRBV30|.
CAWTSAAMGQYF
TGTGCCTGGACTAGCGCGGCAATGGGGCAGTACTTC
>TRBJ1-3|few|TRBV20-1|.
CSASFGANGNTIYF
TGCAGTGCTAGTTTTGGGGCAAACGGAAACACCATATATTTT
>TRBJ2-5|.|TRBV3-1/TRBV3-2|.
CATSLADLAETQYF
TGTGCCACCTCACTTGCGGACTTGGCAGAGACCCAGTACTTC